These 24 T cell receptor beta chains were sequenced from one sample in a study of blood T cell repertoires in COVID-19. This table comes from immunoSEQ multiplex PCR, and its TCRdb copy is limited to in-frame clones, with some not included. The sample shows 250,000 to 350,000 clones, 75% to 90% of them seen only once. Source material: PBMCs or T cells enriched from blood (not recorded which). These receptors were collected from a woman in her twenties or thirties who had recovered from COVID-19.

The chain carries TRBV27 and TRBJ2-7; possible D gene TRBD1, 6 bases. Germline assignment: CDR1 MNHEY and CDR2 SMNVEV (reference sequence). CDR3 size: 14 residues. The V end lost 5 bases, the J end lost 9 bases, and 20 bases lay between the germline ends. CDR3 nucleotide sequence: TGTGCCAGCAGTAAAGCCCGACAGGTCCTCACGCAGTACTTC. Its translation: CASSKARQVLTQYF.

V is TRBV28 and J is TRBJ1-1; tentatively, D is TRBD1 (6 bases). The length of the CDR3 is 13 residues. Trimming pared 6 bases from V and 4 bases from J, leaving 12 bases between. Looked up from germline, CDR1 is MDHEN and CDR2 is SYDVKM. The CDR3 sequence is CASRSGVGTEAFF. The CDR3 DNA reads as TGTGCCAGCAGGTCAGGGGTTGGCACTGAAGCTTTCTTT.

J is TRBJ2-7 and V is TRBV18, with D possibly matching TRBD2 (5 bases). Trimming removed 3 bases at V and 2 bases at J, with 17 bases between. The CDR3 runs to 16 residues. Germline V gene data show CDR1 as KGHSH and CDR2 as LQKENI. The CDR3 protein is CASSPRPPLDPYEQYF. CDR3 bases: TGTGCCAGCTCACCCCGACCCCCACTAGACCCCTACGAGCAGTACTTC.

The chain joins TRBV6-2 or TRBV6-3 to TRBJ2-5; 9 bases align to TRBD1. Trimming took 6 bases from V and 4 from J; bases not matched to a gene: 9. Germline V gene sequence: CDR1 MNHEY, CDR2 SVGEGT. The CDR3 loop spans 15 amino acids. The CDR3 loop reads CASRPNTGGAETQYF. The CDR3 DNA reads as TGTGCCAGCAGACCTAATACAGGGGGCGCAGAGACCCAGTACTTC.

The CDR3 reads CASSYSGGNQPQHF. In nucleotides, the CDR3 is TGTGCCAGCAGTTACTCTGGGGGGAATCAGCCCCAGCATTTT. The rearrangement joins TRBV6-2 or TRBV6-3 to TRBJ1-5; the D gene is possibly TRBD1 (5 bases). Trimming removed 0 bases from V and 4 bases from J, with 7 bases in between. This CDR3 comprises 14 residues. Germline V lookup: CDR1 MNHEY, CDR2 SVGEGT.

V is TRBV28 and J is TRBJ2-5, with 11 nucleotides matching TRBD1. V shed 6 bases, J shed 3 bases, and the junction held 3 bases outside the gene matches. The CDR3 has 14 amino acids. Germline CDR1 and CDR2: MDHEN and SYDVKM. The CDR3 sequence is CASSEGQGEETQYF. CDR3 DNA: TGTGCCAGCAGCGAGGGACAGGGGGAAGAGACCCAGTACTTC.

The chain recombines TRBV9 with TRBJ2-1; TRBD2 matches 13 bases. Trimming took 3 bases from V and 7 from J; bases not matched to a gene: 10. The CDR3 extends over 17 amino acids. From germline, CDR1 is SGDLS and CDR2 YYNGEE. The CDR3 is CASSADRTSGGLNEQFF. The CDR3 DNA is TGTGCCAGCAGCGCCGATAGGACTAGCGGGGGCCTTAATGAGCAGTTCTTC.

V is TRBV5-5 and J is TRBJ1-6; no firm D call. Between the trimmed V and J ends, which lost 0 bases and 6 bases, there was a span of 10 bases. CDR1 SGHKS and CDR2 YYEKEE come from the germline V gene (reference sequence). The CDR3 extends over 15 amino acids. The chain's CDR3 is CASSLETLVNSPLHF. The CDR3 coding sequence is TGTGCCAGCAGCTTGGAGACCCTAGTTAATTCACCCCTCCACTTT.

CDR3: CASSLGAAGGSNEQFF. As DNA, the CDR3 is TGTGCCAGCAGCCTTGGAGCTGCGGGAGGGAGTAATGAGCAGTTCTTC. The chain combines TRBV9 with TRBJ2-1; 9 nucleotides agree with TRBD2. Germline lookup yields CDR1 SGDLS and CDR2 YYNGEE. After removal of 4 bases from V and 7 bases from J, the junction contained 12 bases not matched to a gene. CDR3 size: 16 residues.

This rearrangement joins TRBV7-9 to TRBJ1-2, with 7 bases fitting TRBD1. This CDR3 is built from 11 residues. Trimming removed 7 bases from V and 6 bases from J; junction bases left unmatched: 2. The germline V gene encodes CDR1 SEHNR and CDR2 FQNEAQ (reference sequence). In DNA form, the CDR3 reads TGTGCCAGCAAAACAGGGGATGGCTACACCTTC. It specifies CASKTGDGYTF.

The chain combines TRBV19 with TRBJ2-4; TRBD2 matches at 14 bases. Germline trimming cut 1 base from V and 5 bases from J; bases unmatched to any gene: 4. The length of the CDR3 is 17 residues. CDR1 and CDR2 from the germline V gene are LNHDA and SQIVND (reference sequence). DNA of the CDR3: TGTGCCAGTAGTATAGTTGGGACTAGCGGGAGTCAAAACATTCAGTACTTC. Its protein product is CASSIVGTSGSQNIQYF.

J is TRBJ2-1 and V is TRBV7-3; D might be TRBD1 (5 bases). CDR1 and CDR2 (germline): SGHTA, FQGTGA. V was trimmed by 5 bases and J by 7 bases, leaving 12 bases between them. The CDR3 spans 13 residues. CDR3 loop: CASSNSQGNEQFF. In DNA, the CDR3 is TGTGCCAGCAGCAACAGCCAGGGTAATGAGCAGTTCTTC.

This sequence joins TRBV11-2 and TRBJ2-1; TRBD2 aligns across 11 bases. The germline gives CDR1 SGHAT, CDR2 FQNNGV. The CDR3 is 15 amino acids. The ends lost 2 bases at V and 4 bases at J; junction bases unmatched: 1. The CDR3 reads CASSLRTSGYNEQFF. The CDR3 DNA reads TGTGCCAGCAGCTTAAGGACTAGCGGGTACAATGAGCAGTTCTTC.

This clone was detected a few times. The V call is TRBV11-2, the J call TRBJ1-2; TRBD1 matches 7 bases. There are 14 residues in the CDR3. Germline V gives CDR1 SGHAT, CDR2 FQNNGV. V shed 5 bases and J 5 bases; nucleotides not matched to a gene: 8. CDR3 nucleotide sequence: TGTGCCAGCAGCCCCGACAGGGCCGGTTATGGCTACACCTTC. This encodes CASSPDRAGYGYTF.

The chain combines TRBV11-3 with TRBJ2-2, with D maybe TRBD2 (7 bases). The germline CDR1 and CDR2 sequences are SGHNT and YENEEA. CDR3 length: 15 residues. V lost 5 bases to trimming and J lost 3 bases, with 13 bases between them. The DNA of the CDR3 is TGTGCCAGCAGCCTCCGGGGGGCTGACACCGGGGAGCTGTTTTTT. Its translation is CASSLRGADTGELFF.

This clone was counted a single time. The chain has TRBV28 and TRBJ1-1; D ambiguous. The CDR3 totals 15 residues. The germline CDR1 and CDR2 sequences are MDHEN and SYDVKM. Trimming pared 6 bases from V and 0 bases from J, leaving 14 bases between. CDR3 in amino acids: CASSSWTNLNTEAFF. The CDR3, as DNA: TGTGCCAGCAGCTCATGGACTAACTTGAACACTGAAGCTTTCTTT.

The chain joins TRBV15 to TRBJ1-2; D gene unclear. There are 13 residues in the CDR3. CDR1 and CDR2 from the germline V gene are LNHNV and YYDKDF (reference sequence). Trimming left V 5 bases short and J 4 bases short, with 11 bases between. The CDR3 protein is CATSQPGPYGYTF. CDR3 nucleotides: TGTGCCACCAGCCAACCAGGTCCCTATGGCTACACCTTC.

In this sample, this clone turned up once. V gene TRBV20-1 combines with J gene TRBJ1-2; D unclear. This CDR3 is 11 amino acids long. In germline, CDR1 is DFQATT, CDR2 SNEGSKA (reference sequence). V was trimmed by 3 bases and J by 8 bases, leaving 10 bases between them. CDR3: CSAREVGGYTF. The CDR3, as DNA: TGCAGTGCTAGGGAGGTGGGGGGCTACACCTTC.

The DNA of the CDR3 is TGTGCCAGCAGCCTGGACAGACTCAATCAGCCCCAGCATTTT. Translating gives CASSLDRLNQPQHF. The genes are TRBV6-5 and TRBJ1-5, with D maybe TRBD1 (6 bases). V was pared by 6 bases and J by 3 bases, with 12 bases between. The V gene's germline CDR1 is MNHEY and CDR2 SVGAGI. The CDR3 contains 14 residues.

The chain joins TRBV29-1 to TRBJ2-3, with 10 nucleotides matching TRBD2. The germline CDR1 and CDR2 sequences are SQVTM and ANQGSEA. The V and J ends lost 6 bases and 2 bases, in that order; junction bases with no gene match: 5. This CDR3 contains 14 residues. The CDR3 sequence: CSVVTSGVTDTQYF. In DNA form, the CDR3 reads TGCAGCGTCGTCACTAGCGGGGTCACAGATACGCAGTATTTT.

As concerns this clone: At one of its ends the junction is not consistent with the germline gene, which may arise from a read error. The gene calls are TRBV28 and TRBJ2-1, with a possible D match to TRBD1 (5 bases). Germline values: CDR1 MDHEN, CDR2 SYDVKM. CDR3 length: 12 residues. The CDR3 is CASSQGRLYRIF. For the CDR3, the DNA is TGTGCCAGCAGTCAAGGTCGCCTCTACAGGATCTTC. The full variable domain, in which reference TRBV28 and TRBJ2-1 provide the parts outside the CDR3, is DVKVTQSSRYLVKRTGEKVFLECVQDMDHENMFWYRQDPGLGLRLIYFSYDVKMKEKGDIPEGYSVSREKKERFSLILESASTNQTSMYLCASSQGRLYRIFGPGTRLTVL.

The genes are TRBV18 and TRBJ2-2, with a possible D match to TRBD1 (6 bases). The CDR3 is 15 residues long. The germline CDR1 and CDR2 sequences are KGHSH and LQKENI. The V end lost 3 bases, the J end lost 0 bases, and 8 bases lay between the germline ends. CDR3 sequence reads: CASSPGQTNTGELFF. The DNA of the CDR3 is TGTGCCAGCTCACCGGGACAAACGAACACCGGGGAGCTGTTTTTT.

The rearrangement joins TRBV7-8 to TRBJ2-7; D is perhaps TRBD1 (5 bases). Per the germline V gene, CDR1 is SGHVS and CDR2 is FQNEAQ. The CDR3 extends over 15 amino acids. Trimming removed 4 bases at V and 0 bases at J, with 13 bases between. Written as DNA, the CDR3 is TGTGCCAGCAGCTCTTCCAGACAGTTCTCCTACGAGCAGTACTTC. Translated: CASSSSRQFSYEQYF.

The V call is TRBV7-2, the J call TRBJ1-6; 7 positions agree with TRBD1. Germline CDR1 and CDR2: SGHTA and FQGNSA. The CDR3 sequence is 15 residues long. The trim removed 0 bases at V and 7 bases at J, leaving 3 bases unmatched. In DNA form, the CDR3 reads TGTGCCAGCAGCTTAGCAGGGACAGAGAATTCACCCCTCCACTTT. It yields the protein CASSLAGTENSPLHF.